Listed below are T cell receptor beta chains from one sample, sequenced in a study of PD-1 blockade in classical Hodgkin lymphoma. The method was immunoSEQ multiplex PCR; TCRdb's version includes in-frame clones alone and lacks a portion of them. The data contain around 20,000 clones, over 75% of them singletons. Sequencing used peripheral blood mononuclear cells (PBMCs), obtained before the fourth cycle of nivolumab. These receptors all come from a human donor with classical Hodgkin lymphoma. Each CDR3 is given with its conserved first and last residue. A D gene is named only where the DNA matches it firmly. Expanded clones get a size class; other rows say once, few or many, or leave the size out.

v_call	d_call	j_call	clone_size	cdr3_nt	cdr3_aa
TRBV10-1	NA	TRBJ2-2	NA	TGCGCCAGCAGTGAGTCGCCGGGGAGCGGGGAGCTGTTTTTT	CASSESPGSGELFF
TRBV7-2	NA	TRBJ2-6	once	TGTGCCAGCAGCTCTCAACCTAGCTCTGGGGCCAACGTCCTGACTTTC	CASSSQPSSGANVLTF
TRBV5-4	TRBD2	TRBJ2-7	NA	TGTGCCAGCAGCCCGAGCGGGAGCTCCTACGAGCAGTACTTC	CASSPSGSSYEQYF
TRBV7-8	NA	TRBJ2-1	NA	TGTGCCAGCAGCTTAGCGCTAGGGGGAAATGAGCAGTTCTTC	CASSLALGGNEQFF
TRBV15	NA	TRBJ1-5	NA	TGTGCCACCAGCAGAGATCAGGGGTATCAGCCCCAGCATTTT	CATSRDQGYQPQHF
TRBV30	NA	TRBJ2-7	NA	TGTGCCTGGAGCGCCGTTGGAAAGGGCAACGACGAGCAGTACTTC	CAWSAVGKGNDEQYF
TRBV6-5	TRBD2	TRBJ2-1	NA	TGTGCCAGCACCCTGACTAGCGGGGCCTACAATGAGCAGTTCTTC	CASTLTSGAYNEQFF
TRBV2	TRBD2	TRBJ2-3	NA	TGTGCCAGCAGTGAATATAGCGGGGGGGCGAATACGCAGTATTTT	CASSEYSGGANTQYF
TRBV11-2	NA	TRBJ2-4	NA	TGTGCCAGCACTCCCGGAGGGGCTGGGAACATTCAGTACTTC	CASTPGGAGNIQYF
TRBV25-1	TRBD1	TRBJ2-3	NA	TGTGCCAGCAGTGCTACCAGGGGGAAAGATACGCAGTATTTT	CASSATRGKDTQYF
TRBV7-2	TRBD2	TRBJ2-1	NA	TGTGCCAGCAGCTTAGTAGCGGGAGTTTTGAGCTCCTACAATGAGCAGTTCTTC	CASSLVAGVLSSYNEQFF
TRBV6-1	TRBD1	TRBJ1-4	NA	TGTGCCAGCAGTGAAGCTTCAGGGGGTGGCGAAAAACTGTTTTTT	CASSEASGGGEKLFF
TRBV4-2	NA	TRBJ2-3	NA	TGTGCCAGCAGCCAAGTATCCGGCGGTGGCACAGATACGCAGTATTTT	CASSQVSGGGTDTQYF
TRBV7-2	NA	TRBJ2-4	NA	TGTGCCAGCACCCACGCGGGCTTGTACATTCAGTACTTC	CASTHAGLYIQYF
TRBV6-1	NA	TRBJ2-3	NA	TGTGCCAGCAGTGAGGGGAGCGTTACGCAGTATTTT	CASSEGSVTQYF
TRBV19	TRBD1	TRBJ1-5	NA	TGTGCCAGTAGTATAGGACAGGGGCTGAGTCAGCCCCAGCATTTT	CASSIGQGLSQPQHF
TRBV6-5	TRBD2	TRBJ2-2	NA	TGTGCCAGCAGTTATTTGGGGCGGGGGAGGGAGCTGTTTTTT	CASSYLGRGRELFF
TRBV10-2	NA	TRBJ2-3	NA	TGCGCCAGCAGTGAGTCGTCGGGGACAGATACGCAGTATTTT	CASSESSGTDTQYF
TRBV23-1	TRBD1	TRBJ1-1	medium-sized	TGCGCCAGCAGACGAACCGCGACAGGGGGTTTGATCACTGAAGCTTTCTTT	CASRRTATGGLITEAFF
TRBV6-1	TRBD1	TRBJ2-7	NA	TGTGCCAGCAGTGAGGACAGGGGTTTAGGCTACGAGCAGTACTTC	CASSEDRGLGYEQYF
TRBV30	NA	TRBJ1-1	few	TGTGCCTGGGGGGCGGGTTTCACTGAAGCTTTCTTT	CAWGAGFTEAFF
TRBV6-4	NA	TRBJ2-6	NA	TGTGCCAGCAGTGATGGCGGAAACTCTGGGGCCAACGTCCTGACTTTC	CASSDGGNSGANVLTF
TRBV9	NA	TRBJ1-3	NA	TGTGCCAGCAGCGCCAGGGACTCTGGAAACACCATATATTTT	CASSARDSGNTIYF
TRBV5-1	NA	TRBJ2-2	NA	TGCGCCAGCAGCACAGGCTGGAACACCGGGGAGCTGTTTTTT	CASSTGWNTGELFF
TRBV29-1	NA	TRBJ2-5	NA	TGCAGCGTTGAAGTGCCAATTGAGACCCAGTACTTC	CSVEVPIETQYF